This T cell receptor beta chain was captured by sequencing in a study of cytomegalovirus exposure and HLA in healthy donors. Method: immunoSEQ multiplex PCR; TCRdb's copy keeps in-frame clones and lacks some. This table holds around 300,000 clones, roughly 85% found once. The germline V gene encodes CDR1 MNHEY and CDR2 SVGAGI. V lost 0 bases to trimming and J lost 3 bases, with 8 bases between them. This CDR3 region has 15 residues. This TCR was sampled from a woman younger than 35 in good health and CMV-seronegative. This chain links TRBV6-5 with TRBJ2-2; D uncertain. The source material was PBMCs. The CDR3: CASSYSAGYTGELFF. The CDR3 region has the DNA TGTGCCAGCAGTTACTCGGCAGGCTACACCGGGGAGCTGTTTTTT.